The 16 T cell receptor beta chains below come from one sample, sequenced in a study of shared clonotypes between healthy human individuals. Assay: immunoSEQ multiplex PCR; the TCRdb copy retains only in-frame clones and omits some. The sample records about 1.1 million clones, about 80% being singletons. The specimen sequenced was memory CD4+ T cells from PBMCs. Regarding subset: CD45RA-negative fraction. The receptor source for this set is a man aged 18 to 35 in good health. Some clones in this sample may be carry-over from other donors' samples.

The chain uses TRBV19 and TRBJ2-1, with unresolved D. CDR3 length: 13 amino acids. Trimming took off 0 bases at V and 9 bases at J, with 9 bases between the two ends. Per the germline V gene, CDR1 is LNHDA and CDR2 is SQIVND (reference sequence). CDR3 in amino acids: CASSIDGSGEQFF. The CDR3 DNA is TGTGCCAGTAGTATAGACGGGTCGGGTGAGCAGTTCTTC.

The chain uses TRBV25-1 and TRBJ2-3, with TRBD2 identical over 10 bases. This CDR3 has 18 amino acids. Looked up from germline, CDR1 is MGHDK and CDR2 is SYGVNS. With 0 bases clipped from V and 0 bases from J, the junction kept 6 bases outside the gene matches. The CDR3 nucleotides read TGTGCCAGCAGTGAATATAGAGTAGCGGGGGGTAGCACAGATACGCAGTATTTT. It codes for CASSEYRVAGGSTDTQYF.

This clone was counted only a few times. The chain links TRBV10-3 to TRBJ1-5; D uncertain. The germline CDR1 and CDR2 sequences are ENHRY and SYGVKD. This CDR3 spans 17 amino acids. V dropped 3 bases and J dropped 4 bases, with 19 bases sitting between them. CDR3 bases: TGTGCCATCAGTGATGCAGGAGGCGGTTCTCCGAATCAGCCCCAGCATTTT. Its translation is CAISDAGGGSPNQPQHF.

In regard to this clone: The junction differs from germline at one of its ends, possibly a read error. The V gene is TRBV4-3, the J gene TRBJ1-3; D not certain. The CDR3 length is 13 residues. CDR1 and CDR2 (germline): LGHNA, YSLEER. CDR3: CASSQDGTPKLFF. CDR3 DNA sequence: TGCGCCAGCAGCCAAGATGGAACGCCCAAGCTTTTCTTT.

There are a few counts of this clone. The V and J genes are TRBV12-5 and TRBJ1-2; 8 bases are a match to TRBD1. Losses at the gene ends were 2 bases for V and 4 bases for J; bases not matched to a gene: 9. Germline loops: CDR1 LGHNT, CDR2 FRNRAP. The CDR3 contains 16 residues. CDR3 amino acids: CASGLFTGGASYGYTF. CDR3 bases: TGTGCTAGTGGTTTGTTCACAGGGGGAGCTAGCTATGGCTACACCTTC.

This sequence joins TRBV19 and TRBJ1-5, with a weak D call TRBD1 (5 bases). This CDR3 has 16 residues. Trimming removed 4 bases from V and 5 bases from J, with 18 bases in between. The germline V gene has CDR1 LNHDA and CDR2 SQIVND (reference sequence). The CDR3 loop is CASSKRGTRGDQPQHF. The DNA for the CDR3 is TGTGCCAGTAGTAAACGGGGCACCCGAGGAGATCAGCCCCAGCATTTT. The complete variable domain, with remaining parts taken from reference TRBV19 and TRBJ1-5, reads DGGITQSPKYLFRKEGQNVTLSCEQNLNHDAMYWYRQDPGQGLRLIYYSQIVNDFQKGDIAEGYSVSREKKESFPLTVTSAQKNPTAFYLCASSKRGTRGDQPQHFGDGTRLSIL.

A few counts support this clone. This chain joins TRBV19 and TRBJ1-5, with TRBD1 as a possible D gene (6 bases). Trimming took 7 bases from V and 5 from J, leaving 18 bases between them. The CDR3 loop spans 15 amino acids. Germline V lookup: CDR1 LNHDA, CDR2 SQIVND (reference sequence). CDR3 region: CASNTPTGTHQPQHF. The CDR3 DNA sequence: TGTGCCAGTAACACCCCAACAGGGACCCATCAGCCCCAGCATTTT. The full variable domain, with the rest looked up from reference TRBV19 and TRBJ1-5, is DGGITQSPKYLFRKEGQNVTLSCEQNLNHDAMYWYRQDPGQGLRLIYYSQIVNDFQKGDIAEGYSVSREKKESFPLTVTSAQKNPTAFYLCASNTPTGTHQPQHFGDGTRLSIL.

The rearrangement uses TRBV28 and TRBJ2-7; D unresolved. The V end lost 8 bases, the J end lost 6 bases, and 11 bases lay between the germline ends. The CDR3 runs to 11 residues. Germline lookup yields CDR1 MDHEN and CDR2 SYDVKM. CDR3 DNA sequence: TGTGCCAGCTTCGGATGGGGCGAGCAGTACTTC. Its translation: CASFGWGEQYF.

CDR3 amino acids: CASSPYMLELRDKRMNTEAFF. The DNA of the CDR3 is TGTGCCAGCAGTCCCTATATGCTTGAACTCCGGGACAAGAGAATGAACACTGAAGCTTTCTTT. This chain connects TRBV27 to TRBJ1-1; D possibly corresponds to TRBD1 (6 bases). Germline CDR1 MNHEY, CDR2 SMNVEV (reference sequence). The CDR3 length is 21 residues. V lost 5 bases and J 0 bases, leaving 31 bases between the germline ends.

This sequence joins TRBV4-1 and TRBJ2-3, with 15 bases matching TRBD2. The CDR3 has 18 amino acids. V shed 0 bases and J 5 bases; nucleotides not matched to a gene: 6. Germline assignment: CDR1 MGHRA and CDR2 YSYEKL. The CDR3 DNA is TGCGCCAGCAGCCAAGATCGGGGACTAGCGGGAGGTAGAGATACGCAGTATTTT. Its protein product is CASSQDRGLAGGRDTQYF.

The chain employs TRBV5-1 and TRBJ2-7; 9 nucleotides agree with TRBD2. Trimming took 2 bases from V and 7 from J; bases not matched to a gene: 10. The CDR3 sequence is 15 residues long. Germline V gene data show CDR1 as SGHRS and CDR2 as YFSETQ. The chain's CDR3 is CASSFALAGLKEQYF. DNA of the CDR3: TGCGCCAGCAGCTTCGCGCTAGCGGGGCTAAAGGAGCAGTACTTC.

In the case of this clone: Other DNA sequences in this specimen translate into the identical CDR3. The chain employs TRBV7-2 and TRBJ2-7; TRBD2 is a possible D gene (6 bases). Germline assignment: CDR1 SGHTA and CDR2 FQGNSA. Trimming pared 5 bases from V and 4 bases from J, leaving 12 bases between. The CDR3 covers 13 residues. Here the CDR3 reads CASSLNGGYEQYF. In nucleotides, the CDR3 is TGTGCCAGCAGCCTTAACGGAGGGTACGAGCAGTACTTC.

In this sample, this clone turned up many times. This chain links TRBV7-2 with TRBJ2-5; possibly TRBD2 for D (5 bases). This CDR3 has 17 residues. Germline-derived CDR1 and CDR2 are SGHTA and FQGNSA. V lost 7 bases, J lost 5 bases, and 26 bases lay in between. The CDR3 region has the DNA TGTGCCAGCACCCCCATGGCTGGAGGTTGGTCGGGGGAGACCCAGTACTTC. Translating it yields CASTPMAGGWSGETQYF. The full variable domain, rest sourced from reference TRBV7-2 and TRBJ2-5, is GAGVSQSPSNKVTEKGKDVELRCDPISGHTALYWYRQSLGQGLEFLIYFQGNSAPDKSGLPSDRFSAERTGGSVSTLTIQRTQQEDSAVYLCASTPMAGGWSGETQYFGPGTRLLVL.

This sequence joins TRBV4-1 and TRBJ2-7, with 14 positions matching TRBD2. Per the germline V gene, CDR1 is MGHRA and CDR2 is YSYEKL. The CDR3 extends over 18 amino acids. Losses at the gene ends were 3 bases for V and 5 bases for J; bases not matched to a gene: 12. The DNA for the CDR3 is TGCGCCAGCAGCCATCGACTAGCGGGAGGGATTGTTCCCCACGAGCAGTACTTC. Encoded protein: CASSHRLAGGIVPHEQYF.

This sequence joins TRBV5-1 and TRBJ2-5; no clear D gene. V was shortened by 3 bases and J by 5 bases, with 11 bases between the two germline ends. CDR3 length equals 13 residues. The germline gives CDR1 SGHRS, CDR2 YFSETQ. The CDR3 spells CASSSEAAETQYF. CDR3 sequence (DNA): TGCGCCAGCAGCTCCGAGGCGGCCGAGACCCAGTACTTC.

The chain couples TRBV19 to TRBJ1-2, with a possible D match to TRBD1 (6 bases). CDR1 and CDR2 (germline): LNHDA, SQIVND (reference sequence). V lost 5 bases to trimming and J lost 8 bases, with 15 bases between them. The length of the CDR3 is 13 residues. Here the CDR3 reads CASSYRVRRGYTF. CDR3 nucleotides: TGTGCCAGTAGTTACAGGGTCCGGAGAGGCTACACCTTC.